This TCR beta chain was recorded in a study of radiotherapy plus CTLA-4 blockade in lung cancer. Overall study: Across the patients, objective responses occurred in 18%, and disease control in around 31%. Study results and limitations: Expansion of tumor-derived TCR clones was observed in blood after radiotherapy plus ipilimumab. Among reported predictors of response, early blood T cell clone dynamics with interferon-beta performed best.

The study gave focal radiation plus ipilimumab CTLA-4 blockade to patients with chemo-refractory metastatic non-small-cell lung cancer. Produced via immunoSEQ multiplex PCR; TCRdb's table is partial and in-frame only. Seen here are 90,000 to 100,000 clones, approximately 75% observed once, and the top ten hold about 3%. Points on this clone: What it recognizes is unknown.

V lost 4 bases and J 5 bases, leaving 14 bases between the germline ends. This CDR3 region has 14 residues. Germline assignment: CDR1 SEHNR and CDR2 FQNEAQ (reference sequence). The sequence was obtained from a human donor with non-small cell lung cancer who had a partial response to radiotherapy plus ipilimumab. Some clones in this sample may be carry-over from other donors' samples. The chain joins TRBV7-9 to TRBJ2-5; TRBD1 is a possible D gene (6 bases). Sequencing was performed on peripheral blood, taken from a patient treated with radiotherapy plus ipilimumab. CDR3 nucleotides: TGTGCCAGCAGCTCGCACAGGGCTATGGAGACCCAGTACTTC. As protein: CASSSHRAMETQYF.